Sequencing of this T cell receptor (beta chain) was carried out in a study of blood T cell repertoires in COVID-19. In the original processing: Reference gene primer amplification yielded estimated nucleated cell counts. Libraries were prepared by immunoSEQ multiplex PCR; TCRdb keeps only in-frame clonotypes and omits some of them. V, J and clone size derive from that table, while D and trimming were established from the DNA sequence. This table holds approximately 400,000 clones, approximately 89% found once. CDR1 is MGHRA, CDR2 YSYEKL, per germline. This CDR3 has 14 residues. V was clipped by 4 bases and J by 1 base, with 10 bases between them.

The sequencing sample was made of peripheral blood. This clonotype was sampled from a woman aged 45-59 years with COVID-19, enrolled during active disease. The chain uses TRBV4-1 and TRBJ1-1; D may be TRBD1 (6 bases). The CDR3 DNA sequence: TGCGCCAGCAGCCGCGACAGGCCGAACACTGAAGCTTTCTTT. Translation: CASSRDRPNTEAFF.